One and the same sample provided the 14 T cell receptor beta chains below, sequenced in a study of T-cell memory formation after mild COVID-19. TCRdb redid the calling of the 5' RACE reads with MiXCR, one entry per CDR3 protein. Of 250,000 or so distinct CDR3 sequences in the sample, roughly 17% are singletons; the top ten hold under 30%. Sequencing input: PBMCs or a T cell subset sorted from them (not recorded which). These receptors were obtained from a man younger than 30 who had mild COVID-19 (a few samples of this study predate the infection). Cell type and time point are not known.

In this sample, this clonotype turned up many times. The rearrangement links TRBV5-1 to TRBJ2-1; TRBD1 aligns across 9 bases. CDR1 and CDR2 (germline): SGHRS, YFSETQ. The V segment lost 2 bases and the J segment 5 bases; nucleotides outside the gene matches: 5. The CDR3 is made up of 15 amino acids. Written as DNA, the CDR3 is TGCGCCAGCAGCTTTTCCGGGACAGGGAACAATGAGCAGTTCTTC. It translates to CASSFSGTGNNEQFF.

This clonotype was picked up a small number of times. V usage is TRBV5-1 and J usage is TRBJ1-2; possible D gene TRBD1, 5 bases. Trimming removed 2 bases at V and 5 bases at J, with 13 bases between. Germline CDR1 and CDR2: SGHRS and YFSETQ. This CDR3 contains 14 residues. The CDR3 protein is CASSFQGDKYGYTF. In DNA form, the CDR3 reads TGCGCCAGCAGCTTTCAGGGAGATAAGTATGGCTACACCTTC. Looking up the rest from reference TRBV5-1 and TRBJ1-2 gives the full variable domain: KAGVTQTPRYLIKTRGQQVTLSCSPISGHRSVSWYQQTPGQGLQFLFEYFSETQRNKGNFPGRFSGRQFSNSRSEMNVSTLELGDSALYLCASSFQGDKYGYTFGSGTRLTVV.

This clonotype was observed a few times. The chain combines TRBV7-8 with TRBJ2-3; 9 bases agree with TRBD2. Germline CDR1 is SGHVS and CDR2 is FQNEAQ. The CDR3 extends over 17 amino acids. V gave up 10 bases and J gave up 4 bases; unmatched junction bases: 18. The CDR3 coding sequence is TGTGCCACCTATTACCCCCTTAGCGGGGGCCTTTCAGATACGCAGTATTTT. Translated: CATYYPLSGGLSDTQYF. Combining the CDR3 with reference TRBV7-8 and TRBJ2-3 gives the whole variable domain GAGVSQSPRYKVAKRGQDVALRCDPISGHVSLFWYQQALGQGPEFLTYFQNEAQLDKSGLPSDRFFAERPEGSVSTLKIQRTQQEDSAVYLCATYYPLSGGLSDTQYFGPGTRLTVL.

The chain couples TRBV2 to TRBJ1-6; TRBD1 is a possible D gene (6 bases). V lost 4 bases to trimming and J lost 8 bases, with 15 bases between them. Per germline, CDR1 SNHLY and CDR2 FYNNEI. The CDR3 totals 15 residues. The CDR3: CASSVQGLVDSPLHF. The DNA of the CDR3 is TGTGCCAGCAGTGTACAGGGTTTGGTGGATTCACCCCTCCACTTT.

Only a few counts were recorded for this clonotype. This rearrangement joins TRBV7-9 to TRBJ2-1; 10 bases are a match to TRBD2. V shed 6 bases and J 8 bases; nucleotides not matched to a gene: 7. The V gene's germline CDR1 is SEHNR and CDR2 FQNEAQ (reference sequence). The CDR3 is made up of 14 amino acids. CDR3 sequence (DNA): TGTGCCAGCAGGTTACTAGCGGGGACGTATGAGCAGTTCTTC. Its translation is CASRLLAGTYEQFF.

The V and J genes are TRBV29-1 and TRBJ2-2, with D hard to call. Looked up from germline, CDR1 is SQVTM and CDR2 is ANQGSEA. The CDR3 totals 14 residues. Trimming cost V 7 bases and J 4 bases, with 16 bases left between them. The CDR3 loop reads CSAKGAGGTGELFF. The CDR3 coding sequence is TGCAGCGCAAAAGGTGCAGGTGGCACCGGGGAGCTGTTTTTT.

This rearrangement joins TRBV24-1 to TRBJ2-1, with 7 bases identical to TRBD1. CDR1 is KGHDR and CDR2 is SFDVKD in the germline V gene. With V trimmed by 4 bases and J by 5 bases, 10 bases remained unmatched. The CDR3 loop spans 16 amino acids. CDR3 amino acids: CATSDTREGAHNEQFF. In DNA, the CDR3 is TGTGCCACCAGTGACACTCGTGAGGGGGCCCACAATGAGCAGTTCTTC.

This clonotype was found a few times. The V gene is TRBV9, the J gene TRBJ1-1; D is unclear. The CDR3 has 14 residues. Germline CDR1 SGDLS, CDR2 YYNGEE. The V end lost 2 bases, the J end lost 4 bases, and 12 bases lay between the germline ends. CDR3 in DNA: TGTGCCAGCAGCGTCACTTCGGGTGTCACTGAAGCTTTCTTT. Its translation: CASSVTSGVTEAFF.

The CDR3 DNA sequence: TGCGCCAGCAGCTTGGCCGAAAGCCCCGGGGAGCTGTTTTTT. This gives the protein CASSLAESPGELFF. J is TRBJ2-2 and V is TRBV5-1; D gene uncertain. Trimming took 0 bases from V and 6 from J, leaving 9 bases between them. CDR3 length: 14 amino acids. Germline assignment: CDR1 SGHRS and CDR2 YFSETQ.

This rearrangement joins TRBV7-3 to TRBJ2-7, with D possibly matching TRBD2 (6 bases). V was pared by 4 bases and J by 0 bases, with 10 bases between. Germline values: CDR1 SGHTA, CDR2 FQGTGA. The CDR3 extends over 14 amino acids. CDR3 nucleotide sequence: TGTGCCAGCAGCTCGGCGGGGAGCTCCTACGAGCAGTACTTC. Its protein is CASSSAGSSYEQYF.

The chain uses TRBV29-1 and TRBJ1-1; D not certain. Germline loops: CDR1 SQVTM, CDR2 ANQGSEA. The CDR3 contains 10 residues. Trimming cost V 7 bases and J 7 bases, with 10 bases left between them. CDR3 residues: CSAGEGEAFF. CDR3 coding DNA: TGCAGCGCTGGGGAGGGTGAAGCTTTCTTT.

The rearrangement uses TRBV5-1 and TRBJ2-2; 7 bases are shared with TRBD1. Germline values: CDR1 SGHRS, CDR2 YFSETQ. This CDR3 spans 15 amino acids. Trimming cost V 4 bases and J 6 bases; bases outside gene matches: 9. In DNA form, the CDR3 reads TGCGCCAGCAGCCATCCGGGACAGAGCGCCGGGGAGCTGTTTTTT. It is translated as CASSHPGQSAGELFF. The full variable domain, rest sourced from reference TRBV5-1 and TRBJ2-2, is KAGVTQTPRYLIKTRGQQVTLSCSPISGHRSVSWYQQTPGQGLQFLFEYFSETQRNKGNFPGRFSGRQFSNSRSEMNVSTLELGDSALYLCASSHPGQSAGELFFGEGSRLTVL.

The rearrangement uses TRBV7-9 and TRBJ2-7, with 8 bases lining up with TRBD2. V lost 4 bases to trimming and J lost 5 bases; unmatched junction nucleotides: 7. CDR1 SEHNR and CDR2 FQNEAQ come from the germline V gene (reference sequence). The CDR3 contains 14 residues. In DNA form, the CDR3 reads TGTGCCAGCAGCTCAAGCGGGGGCCGTCACGAGCAGTACTTC. Protein: CASSSSGGRHEQYF.

In this sample, this clonotype turned up a few times. V usage is TRBV7-2 and J usage is TRBJ2-7, with D perhaps matching TRBD1 or TRBD2 (7 bases each). CDR3 length: 15 amino acids. CDR1 SGHTA and CDR2 FQGNSA come from the germline V gene. Trimming stripped 5 bases from V and 0 bases from J, with 14 bases between. CDR3 DNA sequence: TGTGCCAGCAGCCAGGGGGGGGCGAACTCCTACGAGCAGTACTTC. Amino acids: CASSQGGANSYEQYF.